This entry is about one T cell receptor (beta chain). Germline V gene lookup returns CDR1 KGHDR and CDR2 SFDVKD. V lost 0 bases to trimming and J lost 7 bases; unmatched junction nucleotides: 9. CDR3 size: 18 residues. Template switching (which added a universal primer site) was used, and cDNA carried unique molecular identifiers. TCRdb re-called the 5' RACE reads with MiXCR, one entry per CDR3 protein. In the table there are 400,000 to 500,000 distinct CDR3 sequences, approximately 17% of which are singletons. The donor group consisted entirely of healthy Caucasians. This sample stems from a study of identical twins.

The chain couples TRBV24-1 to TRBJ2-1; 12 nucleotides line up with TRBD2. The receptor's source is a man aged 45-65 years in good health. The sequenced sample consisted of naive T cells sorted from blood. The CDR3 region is CATSDLTSGRPSGNEQFF. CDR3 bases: TGTGCCACCAGTGATTTGACTAGCGGGAGGCCCTCTGGAAATGAGCAGTTCTTC.